What follows are 29 T cell receptor beta chains derived from one specimen sequenced in a study of blood T cells in healthy people across ages (dated by TCRdb to 2014 to 2015). Library prep was done by 5' RACE. The reads were generated on an Illumina HiSeq 2500. A second PCR of roughly 7 to 11 cycles was performed with a sample-barcoded 5' primer and a J-beta primer mix. The public reads were reprocessed in TCRdb via fastp at Q25 and MiXCR, keeping in-frame beta chains. Here each entry gathers all rows of one CDR3 protein and keeps the most common genes and DNA. In all, the sample holds approximately 1.5 million distinct CDR3 sequences, and 35% to 45% of those were seen once. Over 3.5% of the sample belongs to the ten largest clones. Source material: blood. All receptors derive from a woman under 30 in good health.

The gene calls are TRBV30 and TRBJ1-5; D is unresolved. V was shortened by 3 bases and J by 0 bases, with 6 bases between the two germline ends. Germline values: CDR1 GTSNPN, CDR2 SVGIG (reference sequence). This CDR3 region has 13 residues. Here the CDR3 DNA reads TGTGCCTGGAGCGACAATAGCAATCAGCCCCAGCATTTT. Its protein product is CAWSDNSNQPQHF.

This clonotype was seen more than once but under ten times. This chain links TRBV9 with TRBJ2-1; TRBD2 might be the D (6 bases). CDR1 is SGDLS and CDR2 is YYNGEE in the germline V gene. The V end was cut by 2 bases, the J end by 9 bases, with 12 bases between. The CDR3 is made up of 13 amino acids. The CDR3 is CASSVGGISEQFF. CDR3 DNA: TGTGCCAGCAGCGTTGGAGGGATCAGTGAGCAGTTCTTC. The whole variable domain, filled in from reference TRBV9 and TRBJ2-1, reads DSGVTQTPKHLITATGQRVTLRCSPRSGDLSVYWYQQSLDQGLQFLIQYYNGEERAKGNILERFSAQQFPDLHSELNLSSLELGDSALYFCASSVGGISEQFFGPGTRLTVL.

This clonotype was found many times. This sequence joins TRBV25-1 and TRBJ2-3, with D hard to call. Germline assignment: CDR1 MGHDK and CDR2 SYGVNS. The CDR3 is 13 residues long. V lost 5 bases and J 3 bases, leaving 9 bases between the germline ends. CDR3 sequence reads: CASSRGATDTQYF. The CDR3 nucleotides read TGTGCCAGCAGTCGTGGAGCGACAGATACGCAGTATTTT.

This sequence joins TRBV14 and TRBJ2-2; possibly TRBD1 for D (6 bases). Germline V lookup: CDR1 SGHDN, CDR2 FVKESK. The V and J ends lost 4 bases and 0 bases respectively, with 15 bases between them. The CDR3 length is 17 residues. DNA of the CDR3: TGTGCCAGCAGCCTCTACAGGGACACCTCGAACACCGGGGAGCTGTTTTTT. Translated, it gives CASSLYRDTSNTGELFF.

V and J are TRBV6-5 and TRBJ1-2, with TRBD1 identical over 7 bases. The CDR3 runs 14 residues. Germline CDR1 and CDR2: MNHEY and SVGAGI. Germline trimming cut 2 bases from V and 4 bases from J; bases unmatched to any gene: 4. CDR3: CASSYGQDFYGYTF. In DNA form, the CDR3 reads TGTGCCAGCAGTTACGGACAGGATTTCTATGGCTACACCTTC.

Comment on this clonotype: Compared with germline, one end of the junction differs, possibly owing to a read error. V is TRBV6-2 or TRBV6-3 and J is TRBJ2-1; 12 bases agree with TRBD2. This CDR3 is 18 amino acids long. The germline V gene has CDR1 MNHEY and CDR2 SVGEGT. The CDR3 loop reads CANSPHRRTSGVRNEQFF. CDR3 coding DNA: TGTGCCAACAGTCCTCATCGCCGGACTAGCGGGGTGAGGAATGAGCAGTTCTTC.

The rearrangement uses TRBV7-9 and TRBJ2-7, with 9 nucleotides matching TRBD2. Germline CDR1 SEHNR, CDR2 FQNEAQ (reference sequence). The CDR3 covers 15 residues. The J segment lost 2 bases and the V segment lost 5 bases, leaving 7 bases of the junction unmatched. The CDR3 nucleotides are TGTGCCAGCAGCCTCAGCGGGAGGCTTACCTACGAGCAGTACTTC. The encoded protein is CASSLSGRLTYEQYF.

J is TRBJ2-1 and V is TRBV3-1, with D possibly TRBD2 on 6 matching bases. Trimming left V 2 bases short and J 3 bases short, with 20 bases between. Germline V gene lookup returns CDR1 LGHDT and CDR2 YNNKEL (reference sequence). The CDR3 runs 18 residues. CDR3 in amino acids: CASSQTERAGLFYNEQFF. The CDR3 DNA reads as TGTGCCAGCAGCCAAACCGAGCGAGCGGGCTTATTCTACAATGAGCAGTTCTTC.

The V and J genes are TRBV30 and TRBJ1-1; no clear D gene. Germline assignment: CDR1 GTSNPN and CDR2 SVGIG (reference sequence). The V end lost 2 bases, the J end lost 4 bases, and 5 bases lay between the germline ends. This CDR3 spans 11 amino acids. For the CDR3, the DNA is TGTGCCTGGAGTTCGGGCACTGAAGCTTTCTTT. Translation: CAWSSGTEAFF.

This clonotype was picked up a small number of times. J is TRBJ2-7 and V is TRBV29-1, with D possibly matching TRBD1 (6 bases). V gave up 6 bases and J gave up 2 bases, with 14 bases separating them. Germline V CDR1 and CDR2: SQVTM, ANQGSEA. The length of the CDR3 is 13 residues. The CDR3 here is CSVTGLGAYEQYF. The CDR3 DNA reads as TGCAGCGTAACAGGGCTGGGGGCCTACGAGCAGTACTTC.

This chain links TRBV6-5 with TRBJ2-5; the match to TRBD2 covers 7 bases. The J call may be faulty, since TRBJ2-4 better matches the DNA end. The CDR3 is 14 residues long. CDR1 and CDR2 from the germline V gene are MNHEY and SVGAGI. CDR3 in amino acids: CASSYSSGRNIQYF. The DNA for the CDR3 is TGTGCCAGCAGTTACTCTAGCGGGCGAAACATTCAGTACTTC.

The chain employs TRBV20-1 and TRBJ2-1; no definite D call. CDR1 is DFQATT, CDR2 SNEGSKA, per germline (reference sequence). Deletions cut 0 bases from V and 4 bases from J, with 7 bases between. CDR3 length equals 13 residues. CDR3 protein: CSAREGTYNEQFF. CDR3 sequence (DNA): TGCAGTGCTAGAGAAGGAACATACAATGAGCAGTTCTTC.

This clonotype has just a few counts. CDR3 protein: CATSDLYPDNEQFF. CDR3 nucleotides: TGTGCCACCAGTGATTTGTACCCTGACAATGAGCAGTTCTTC. This chain links TRBV24-1 with TRBJ2-1; no reliable D call. Trimming took 0 bases from V and 5 from J, leaving 7 bases between them. The CDR3 has 14 amino acids. Germline-derived CDR1 and CDR2 are KGHDR and SFDVKD.

The chain joins TRBV28 to TRBJ2-1, with 14 bases fitting TRBD2. The CDR3 extends over 15 amino acids. J lost 8 bases, V lost 6 bases, and 6 bases had no gene match. Germline values: CDR1 MDHEN, CDR2 SYDVKM. CDR3 DNA sequence: TGTGCCAGCAGAACGGGACTAGCGGGAGTTTATGAGCAGTTCTTC. Translated: CASRTGLAGVYEQFF.

This clonotype has at least ten counts. The rearrangement links TRBV7-2 to TRBJ2-1; D unresolved. Trimming shortened V by 1 base and J by 4 bases, and 11 bases separated the two germline ends. CDR3 size: 15 residues. Germline loops: CDR1 SGHTA, CDR2 FQGNSA. In DNA, the CDR3 is TGTGCCAGCAGCTTAGGTGGCTTGGGGTACAATGAGCAGTTCTTC. Protein sequence: CASSLGGLGYNEQFF.

This clonotype came up a few times. The V gene is TRBV9, the J gene TRBJ1-4; D ambiguous. There are 14 residues in the CDR3. Per the germline V gene, CDR1 is SGDLS and CDR2 is YYNGEE. V was clipped by 3 bases and J by 8 bases, with 14 bases between them. This CDR3 reads CASSANREGEKLFF. In DNA, the CDR3 is TGTGCCAGCAGCGCAAACCGGGAGGGCGAAAAACTGTTTTTT. The variable domain in full, completed from reference TRBV9 and TRBJ1-4, reads DSGVTQTPKHLITATGQRVTLRCSPRSGDLSVYWYQQSLDQGLQFLIQYYNGEERAKGNILERFSAQQFPDLHSELNLSSLELGDSALYFCASSANREGEKLFFGSGTQLSVL.

In its sample, this clonotype was seen a few times. The chain couples TRBV29-1 to TRBJ2-5; D might be TRBD1 (6 bases). Germline-derived CDR1 and CDR2 are SQVTM and ANQGSEA. The CDR3 contains 13 residues. The V gene lost 7 bases and the J gene lost 1 base, with 13 bases spanning the gap. CDR3 sequence (DNA): TGCAGCGCTGATGGACAGATCCAAGAGACCCAGTACTTC. Translating it yields CSADGQIQETQYF.

This chain connects TRBV12-3 or TRBV12-4 to TRBJ1-2; TRBD1 might be the D (5 bases). V was clipped by 1 base and J by 7 bases, with 10 bases between them. The CDR3 contains 13 residues. The CDR3 protein is CASSLVPGSGYTF. CDR3 nucleotide sequence: TGTGCCAGCAGTTTAGTCCCAGGGTCTGGCTACACCTTC.

The chain uses TRBV30 and TRBJ2-7; possibly TRBD2 for D (5 bases). Germline V CDR1 and CDR2: GTSNPN, SVGIG (reference sequence). V dropped 3 bases and J dropped 0 bases, with 9 bases sitting between them. CDR3 size: 13 residues. This CDR3 is CAWSNGISYEQYF. The CDR3 DNA follows: TGTGCCTGGAGCAACGGGATCTCCTACGAGCAGTACTTC.

This clonotype showed up just a few times. The chain couples TRBV20-1 to TRBJ2-1; 12 bases match TRBD2. This CDR3 is 14 amino acids long. Per germline, CDR1 DFQATT and CDR2 SNEGSKA (reference sequence). The CDR3 DNA sequence: TGCAGCGCGGGCCCGCTAGCGGGGGGGAATGAGCAGTTCTTC. Protein product: CSAGPLAGGNEQFF.

This clonotype came up a few times. Here the CDR3 DNA reads TGTGCCACCCACGGGGCTAGCGGCCGGTACGGGCAGTTCTTC. Amino acids: CATHGASGRYGQFF. The chain is built from TRBV12-3 or TRBV12-4 and TRBJ2-1, with 7 bases aligning to TRBD2. V shed 10 bases and J 12 bases; nucleotides not matched to a gene: 18. The CDR3 is 14 residues long.

This clonotype turned up a few times. This sequence joins TRBV7-2 and TRBJ2-3; D might be TRBD1 or TRBD2, each matching 5 bases. CDR1 SGHTA and CDR2 FQGNSA come from the germline V gene. The CDR3 sequence is 15 residues long. V dropped 3 bases and J dropped 0 bases, with 10 bases sitting between them. CDR3 sequence: CASSLYWGSTDTQYF. In DNA, the CDR3 is TGTGCCAGCAGCTTGTATTGGGGGAGCACAGATACGCAGTATTTT.

The table lists this clonotype with a count of one. The chain has TRBV7-2 and TRBJ2-2; TRBD2 agrees at 8 bases. This CDR3 is built from 16 residues. J gave up 1 base and V 5 bases, and 6 bases lay outside the gene matches. From germline, CDR1 is SGHTA and CDR2 FQGNSA. In nucleotides, the CDR3 is TGTGCCAGCAGCCCCTTAGCGGGACAGAACACCGGGGAGCTGTTTTTT. Amino acids: CASSPLAGQNTGELFF. Complete variable domain (other parts from reference TRBV7-2 and TRBJ2-2): GAGVSQSPSNKVTEKGKDVELRCDPISGHTALYWYRQSLGQGLEFLIYFQGNSAPDKSGLPSDRFSAERTGGSVSTLTIQRTQQEDSAVYLCASSPLAGQNTGELFFGEGSRLTVL.

The chain is built from TRBV4-1 and TRBJ1-4, with a tentative D call TRBD1 (5 bases). Per germline, CDR1 MGHRA and CDR2 YSYEKL. This CDR3 has 14 amino acids. V was shortened by 3 bases and J by 8 bases, with 13 bases between the two germline ends. The CDR3 sequence: CASSQPGGEEKLFF. DNA for the CDR3: TGCGCCAGCAGCCAGCCCGGAGGGGAGGAAAAACTGTTTTTT.

This clonotype was counted between two and nine times. The V gene is TRBV20-1, the J gene TRBJ2-3, with 10 bases aligning to TRBD2. Germline-derived CDR1 and CDR2 are DFQATT and SNEGSKA (reference sequence). This CDR3 is built from 14 residues. The J segment lost 0 bases and the V segment lost 4 bases, leaving 1 base of the junction unmatched. The CDR3 region has the DNA TGCAGTGCTAAGCGGGGGGGGAGCACAGATACGCAGTATTTT. Translating it yields CSAKRGGSTDTQYF.

This clonotype has only a few counts. V usage is TRBV7-2 and J usage is TRBJ2-7, with 9 bases aligning to TRBD2. CDR1 is SGHTA and CDR2 is FQGNSA in the germline V gene. The CDR3 has 13 residues. Trimming removed 1 base from V and 6 bases from J; junction bases left unmatched: 1. DNA of the CDR3: TGTGCCAGCAGCTTAGGGACTAGCGTCGAGCAGTACTTC. The encoded protein is CASSLGTSVEQYF.

V gene TRBV4-3 combines with J gene TRBJ2-7, with TRBD1 identical over 9 bases. The V gene end was trimmed by 1 base and the J gene end by 2 bases; junction bases not matched to a gene: 6. Germline V CDR1 and CDR2: LGHNA, YSLEER. CDR3 size: 16 residues. This CDR3 reads CASSQAPGTGTYEQYF. The CDR3 coding sequence is TGCGCCAGCAGCCAAGCGCCCGGGACAGGGACCTACGAGCAGTACTTC.

This clonotype was observed a few times. The chain couples TRBV9 to TRBJ2-2; D ambiguous. The V gene lost 5 bases and the J gene lost 8 bases, with 13 bases spanning the gap. The CDR3 has 13 amino acids. Germline assignment: CDR1 SGDLS and CDR2 YYNGEE. The CDR3 loop is CASSDSVRGELFF. The CDR3 DNA reads as TGTGCCAGCAGTGACTCCGTCCGTGGGGAGCTGTTTTTT. Looking up the rest from reference TRBV9 and TRBJ2-2 gives the full variable domain: DSGVTQTPKHLITATGQRVTLRCSPRSGDLSVYWYQQSLDQGLQFLIQYYNGEERAKGNILERFSAQQFPDLHSELNLSSLELGDSALYFCASSDSVRGELFFGEGSRLTVL.

This clonotype was seen a single time. The chain is built from TRBV29-1 and TRBJ2-5; 7 bases fit TRBD2. CDR1 and CDR2 from the germline V gene are SQVTM and ANQGSEA. The CDR3 loop spans 15 amino acids. The J segment lost 3 bases and the V segment lost 4 bases, leaving 11 bases of the junction unmatched. The CDR3 coding sequence is TGCAGCGTTGCGATTAACGGGGGGTCCGAAGAGACCCAGTACTTC. It translates to CSVAINGGSEETQYF.